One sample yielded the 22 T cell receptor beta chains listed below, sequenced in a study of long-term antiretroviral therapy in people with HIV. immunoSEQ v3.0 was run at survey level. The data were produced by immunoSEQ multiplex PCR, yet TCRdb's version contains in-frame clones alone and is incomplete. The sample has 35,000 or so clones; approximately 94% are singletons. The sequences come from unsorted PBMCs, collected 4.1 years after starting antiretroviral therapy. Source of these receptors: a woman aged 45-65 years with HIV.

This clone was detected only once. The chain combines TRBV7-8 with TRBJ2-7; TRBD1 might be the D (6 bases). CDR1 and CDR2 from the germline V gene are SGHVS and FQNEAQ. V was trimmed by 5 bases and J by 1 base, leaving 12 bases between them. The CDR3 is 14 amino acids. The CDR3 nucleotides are TGTGCCAGCAGCCCCGGACAGCCGTCCTACGAGCAGTACTTC. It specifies CASSPGQPSYEQYF.

The CDR3 DNA reads TGTGCCAGCAGCTTACAGGGGACAATCGGTTACGAGCAGTACTTC. Residues: CASSLQGTIGYEQYF. The chain links TRBV7-9 to TRBJ2-7; TRBD1 is a possible D gene (6 bases). Germline CDR1 is SEHNR and CDR2 is FQNEAQ (reference sequence). The CDR3 runs 15 residues. The V gene lost 2 bases and the J gene lost 4 bases, with 15 bases spanning the gap.

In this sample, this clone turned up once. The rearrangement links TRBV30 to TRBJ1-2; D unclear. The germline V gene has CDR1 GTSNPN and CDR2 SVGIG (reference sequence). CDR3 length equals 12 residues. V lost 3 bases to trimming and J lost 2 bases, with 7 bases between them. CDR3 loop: CAWRESNYGYTF. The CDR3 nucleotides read TGTGCCTGGAGAGAGTCGAACTATGGCTACACCTTC.

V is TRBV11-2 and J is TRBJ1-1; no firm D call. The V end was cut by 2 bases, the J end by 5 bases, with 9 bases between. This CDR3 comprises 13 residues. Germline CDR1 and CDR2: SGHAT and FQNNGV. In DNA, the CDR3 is TGTGCCAGCAGCTTACTTTCGGGTACTGAAGCTTTCTTT. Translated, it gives CASSLLSGTEAFF.

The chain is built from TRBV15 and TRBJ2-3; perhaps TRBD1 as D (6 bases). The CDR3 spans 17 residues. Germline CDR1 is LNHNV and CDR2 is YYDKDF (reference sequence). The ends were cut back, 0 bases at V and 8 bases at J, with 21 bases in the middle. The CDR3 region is CATSRDRGQGTTGTQYF. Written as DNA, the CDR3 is TGTGCCACCAGCAGAGATCGCGGGCAGGGGACCACCGGTACGCAGTATTTT.

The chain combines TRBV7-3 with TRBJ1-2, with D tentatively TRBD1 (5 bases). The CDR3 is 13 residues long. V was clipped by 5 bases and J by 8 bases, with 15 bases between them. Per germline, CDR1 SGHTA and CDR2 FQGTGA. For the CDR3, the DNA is TGTGCCAGCAGCCAACAGGTGGGAGACGGCTACACCTTC. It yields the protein CASSQQVGDGYTF.

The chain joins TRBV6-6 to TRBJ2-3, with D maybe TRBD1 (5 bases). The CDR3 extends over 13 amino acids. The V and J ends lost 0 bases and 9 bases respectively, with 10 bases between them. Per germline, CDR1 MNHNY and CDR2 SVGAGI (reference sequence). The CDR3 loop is CASSYSRQGTQYF. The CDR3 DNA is TGTGCCAGCAGTTACTCGAGGCAGGGAACGCAGTATTTT.

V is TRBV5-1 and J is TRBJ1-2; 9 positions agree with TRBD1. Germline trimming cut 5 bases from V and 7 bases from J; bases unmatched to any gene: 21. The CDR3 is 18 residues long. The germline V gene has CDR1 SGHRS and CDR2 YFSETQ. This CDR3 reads CASSFTGTGSFMVSGYTF. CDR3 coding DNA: TGCGCCAGCAGTTTTACCGGGACAGGGAGTTTTATGGTTTCTGGCTACACCTTC.

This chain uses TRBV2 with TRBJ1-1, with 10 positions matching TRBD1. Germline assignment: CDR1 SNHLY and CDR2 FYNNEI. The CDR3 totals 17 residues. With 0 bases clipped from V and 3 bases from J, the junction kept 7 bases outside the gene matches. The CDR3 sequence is CASSEAIDRGLDTEAFF. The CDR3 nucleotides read TGTGCCAGCAGTGAAGCTATAGACAGGGGGCTTGACACTGAAGCTTTCTTT.

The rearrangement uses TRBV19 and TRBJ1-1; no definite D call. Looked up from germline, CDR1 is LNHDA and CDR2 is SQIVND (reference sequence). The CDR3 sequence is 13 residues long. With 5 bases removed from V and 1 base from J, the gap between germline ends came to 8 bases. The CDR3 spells CASSRAENTEAFF. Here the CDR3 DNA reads TGTGCCAGTAGTCGTGCGGAGAACACTGAAGCTTTCTTT.

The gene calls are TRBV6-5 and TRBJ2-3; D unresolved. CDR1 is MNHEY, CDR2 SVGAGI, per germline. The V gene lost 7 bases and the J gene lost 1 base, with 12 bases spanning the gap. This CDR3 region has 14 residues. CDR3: CASKPEDGTDTQYF. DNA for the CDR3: TGTGCCAGCAAACCAGAGGATGGCACAGATACGCAGTATTTT.

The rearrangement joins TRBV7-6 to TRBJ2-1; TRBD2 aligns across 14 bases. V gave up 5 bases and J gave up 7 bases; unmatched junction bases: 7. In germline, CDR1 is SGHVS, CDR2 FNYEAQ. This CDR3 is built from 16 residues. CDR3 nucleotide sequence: TGTGCCAGCAGCCCCCTGACTAGCGGGGGGGCGAATGAGCAGTTCTTC. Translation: CASSPLTSGGANEQFF.

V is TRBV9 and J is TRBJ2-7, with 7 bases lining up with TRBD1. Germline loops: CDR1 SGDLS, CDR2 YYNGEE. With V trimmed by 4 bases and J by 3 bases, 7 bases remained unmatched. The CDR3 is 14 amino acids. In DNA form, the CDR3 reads TGTGCCAGCAGCATCTCACAGGGGAGCTACGAGCAGTACTTC. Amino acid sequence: CASSISQGSYEQYF.

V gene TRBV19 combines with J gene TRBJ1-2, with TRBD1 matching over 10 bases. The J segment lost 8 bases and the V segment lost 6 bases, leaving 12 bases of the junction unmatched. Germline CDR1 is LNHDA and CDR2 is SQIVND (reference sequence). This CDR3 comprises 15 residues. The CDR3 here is CASSFGTGDVPGYTF. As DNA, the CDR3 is TGTGCCAGTAGCTTCGGGACAGGGGACGTCCCCGGCTACACCTTC.

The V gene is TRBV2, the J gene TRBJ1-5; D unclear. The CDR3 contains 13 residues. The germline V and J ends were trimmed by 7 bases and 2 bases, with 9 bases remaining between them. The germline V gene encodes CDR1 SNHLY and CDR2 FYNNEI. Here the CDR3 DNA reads TGTGCCAGCAAAATTTACGGCAATCAGCCCCAGCATTTT. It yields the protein CASKIYGNQPQHF.

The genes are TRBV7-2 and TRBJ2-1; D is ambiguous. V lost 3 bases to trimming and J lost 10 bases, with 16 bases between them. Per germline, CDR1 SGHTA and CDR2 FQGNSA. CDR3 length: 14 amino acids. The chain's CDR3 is CASSFGPQNGEQFF. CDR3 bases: TGTGCCAGCAGCTTTGGCCCCCAAAATGGGGAGCAGTTCTTC.

The CDR3 region is CASSPGRGGDGYTF. The CDR3 DNA is TGCGCCAGCAGCCCCGGGAGAGGGGGGGATGGCTACACCTTC. The chain uses TRBV5-1 and TRBJ1-2; maybe TRBD1 (6 bases). The V end lost 4 bases, the J end lost 6 bases, and 16 bases lay between the germline ends. The CDR3 is 14 residues long. Germline V lookup: CDR1 SGHRS, CDR2 YFSETQ.

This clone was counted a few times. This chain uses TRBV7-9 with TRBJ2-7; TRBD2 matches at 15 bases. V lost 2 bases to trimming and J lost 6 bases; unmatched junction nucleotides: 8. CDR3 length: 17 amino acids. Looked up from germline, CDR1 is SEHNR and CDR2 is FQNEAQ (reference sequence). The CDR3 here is CASSLPRGLAGGSEQYF. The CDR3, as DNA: TGTGCCAGCAGCTTACCCCGAGGACTAGCGGGGGGGAGCGAGCAGTACTTC.

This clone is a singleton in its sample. This CDR3 is CASSSTRDRGFEQPQHF. As DNA, the CDR3 is TGTGCCAGCAGTTCGACCCGGGACAGGGGATTCGAACAGCCCCAGCATTTT. V and J are TRBV27 and TRBJ1-5, with 10 bases identical to TRBD1. CDR1 is MNHEY and CDR2 is SMNVEV in the germline V gene (reference sequence). CDR3 length equals 17 residues. The V gene end was trimmed by 4 bases and the J gene end by 7 bases; junction bases not matched to a gene: 13.

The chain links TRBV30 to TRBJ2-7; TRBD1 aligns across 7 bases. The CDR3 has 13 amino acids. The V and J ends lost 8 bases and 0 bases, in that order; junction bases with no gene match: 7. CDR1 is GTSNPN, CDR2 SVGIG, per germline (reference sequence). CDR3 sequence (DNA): TGTGCCCGTGGATCAGGGGGCTCCTACGAGCAGTACTTC. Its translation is CARGSGGSYEQYF.

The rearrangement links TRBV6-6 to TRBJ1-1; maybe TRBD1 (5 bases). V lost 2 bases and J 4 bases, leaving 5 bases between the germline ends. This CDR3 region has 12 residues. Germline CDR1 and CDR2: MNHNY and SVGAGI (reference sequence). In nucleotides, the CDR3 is TGTGCCAGCAGTTACGGGGGCACTGAAGCTTTCTTT. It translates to CASSYGGTEAFF.

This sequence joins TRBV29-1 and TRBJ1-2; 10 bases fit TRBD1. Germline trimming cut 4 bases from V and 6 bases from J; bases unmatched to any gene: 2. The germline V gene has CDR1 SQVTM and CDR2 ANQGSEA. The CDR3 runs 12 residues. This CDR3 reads CSVVGTGDGYTF. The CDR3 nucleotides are TGCAGCGTTGTCGGGACAGGGGATGGCTACACCTTC.